The present T cell receptor (beta chain) was sequenced within a study of T cell responses to AZD1222 COVID-19 vaccine. Study conclusions and caveats: Most donors were white British, females outnumbered males, and clonal diversity was possibly underestimated.

Measured with immunoSEQ multiplex PCR; TCRdb has only the in-frame clones, and not every one. The data hold some 150,000 clones, with 90% observed a single time. Worth noting for this clone: What it binds is not known.

The source material was peripheral blood, sampled on day 0 of AZD1222 vaccination. The sequence was obtained from an adult in good health.

CDR3: CASSQIGDYEQYF. The CDR3 DNA sequence: TGTGCCAGCAGTCAGATCGGGGATTACGAGCAGTACTTC. V usage is TRBV27 and J usage is TRBJ2-7, with a possible D match to TRBD2 (5 bases). V lost 5 bases and J lost 4, with 12 bases in between. This CDR3 is built from 13 residues. Germline V gene data show CDR1 as MNHEY and CDR2 as SMNVEV (reference sequence).